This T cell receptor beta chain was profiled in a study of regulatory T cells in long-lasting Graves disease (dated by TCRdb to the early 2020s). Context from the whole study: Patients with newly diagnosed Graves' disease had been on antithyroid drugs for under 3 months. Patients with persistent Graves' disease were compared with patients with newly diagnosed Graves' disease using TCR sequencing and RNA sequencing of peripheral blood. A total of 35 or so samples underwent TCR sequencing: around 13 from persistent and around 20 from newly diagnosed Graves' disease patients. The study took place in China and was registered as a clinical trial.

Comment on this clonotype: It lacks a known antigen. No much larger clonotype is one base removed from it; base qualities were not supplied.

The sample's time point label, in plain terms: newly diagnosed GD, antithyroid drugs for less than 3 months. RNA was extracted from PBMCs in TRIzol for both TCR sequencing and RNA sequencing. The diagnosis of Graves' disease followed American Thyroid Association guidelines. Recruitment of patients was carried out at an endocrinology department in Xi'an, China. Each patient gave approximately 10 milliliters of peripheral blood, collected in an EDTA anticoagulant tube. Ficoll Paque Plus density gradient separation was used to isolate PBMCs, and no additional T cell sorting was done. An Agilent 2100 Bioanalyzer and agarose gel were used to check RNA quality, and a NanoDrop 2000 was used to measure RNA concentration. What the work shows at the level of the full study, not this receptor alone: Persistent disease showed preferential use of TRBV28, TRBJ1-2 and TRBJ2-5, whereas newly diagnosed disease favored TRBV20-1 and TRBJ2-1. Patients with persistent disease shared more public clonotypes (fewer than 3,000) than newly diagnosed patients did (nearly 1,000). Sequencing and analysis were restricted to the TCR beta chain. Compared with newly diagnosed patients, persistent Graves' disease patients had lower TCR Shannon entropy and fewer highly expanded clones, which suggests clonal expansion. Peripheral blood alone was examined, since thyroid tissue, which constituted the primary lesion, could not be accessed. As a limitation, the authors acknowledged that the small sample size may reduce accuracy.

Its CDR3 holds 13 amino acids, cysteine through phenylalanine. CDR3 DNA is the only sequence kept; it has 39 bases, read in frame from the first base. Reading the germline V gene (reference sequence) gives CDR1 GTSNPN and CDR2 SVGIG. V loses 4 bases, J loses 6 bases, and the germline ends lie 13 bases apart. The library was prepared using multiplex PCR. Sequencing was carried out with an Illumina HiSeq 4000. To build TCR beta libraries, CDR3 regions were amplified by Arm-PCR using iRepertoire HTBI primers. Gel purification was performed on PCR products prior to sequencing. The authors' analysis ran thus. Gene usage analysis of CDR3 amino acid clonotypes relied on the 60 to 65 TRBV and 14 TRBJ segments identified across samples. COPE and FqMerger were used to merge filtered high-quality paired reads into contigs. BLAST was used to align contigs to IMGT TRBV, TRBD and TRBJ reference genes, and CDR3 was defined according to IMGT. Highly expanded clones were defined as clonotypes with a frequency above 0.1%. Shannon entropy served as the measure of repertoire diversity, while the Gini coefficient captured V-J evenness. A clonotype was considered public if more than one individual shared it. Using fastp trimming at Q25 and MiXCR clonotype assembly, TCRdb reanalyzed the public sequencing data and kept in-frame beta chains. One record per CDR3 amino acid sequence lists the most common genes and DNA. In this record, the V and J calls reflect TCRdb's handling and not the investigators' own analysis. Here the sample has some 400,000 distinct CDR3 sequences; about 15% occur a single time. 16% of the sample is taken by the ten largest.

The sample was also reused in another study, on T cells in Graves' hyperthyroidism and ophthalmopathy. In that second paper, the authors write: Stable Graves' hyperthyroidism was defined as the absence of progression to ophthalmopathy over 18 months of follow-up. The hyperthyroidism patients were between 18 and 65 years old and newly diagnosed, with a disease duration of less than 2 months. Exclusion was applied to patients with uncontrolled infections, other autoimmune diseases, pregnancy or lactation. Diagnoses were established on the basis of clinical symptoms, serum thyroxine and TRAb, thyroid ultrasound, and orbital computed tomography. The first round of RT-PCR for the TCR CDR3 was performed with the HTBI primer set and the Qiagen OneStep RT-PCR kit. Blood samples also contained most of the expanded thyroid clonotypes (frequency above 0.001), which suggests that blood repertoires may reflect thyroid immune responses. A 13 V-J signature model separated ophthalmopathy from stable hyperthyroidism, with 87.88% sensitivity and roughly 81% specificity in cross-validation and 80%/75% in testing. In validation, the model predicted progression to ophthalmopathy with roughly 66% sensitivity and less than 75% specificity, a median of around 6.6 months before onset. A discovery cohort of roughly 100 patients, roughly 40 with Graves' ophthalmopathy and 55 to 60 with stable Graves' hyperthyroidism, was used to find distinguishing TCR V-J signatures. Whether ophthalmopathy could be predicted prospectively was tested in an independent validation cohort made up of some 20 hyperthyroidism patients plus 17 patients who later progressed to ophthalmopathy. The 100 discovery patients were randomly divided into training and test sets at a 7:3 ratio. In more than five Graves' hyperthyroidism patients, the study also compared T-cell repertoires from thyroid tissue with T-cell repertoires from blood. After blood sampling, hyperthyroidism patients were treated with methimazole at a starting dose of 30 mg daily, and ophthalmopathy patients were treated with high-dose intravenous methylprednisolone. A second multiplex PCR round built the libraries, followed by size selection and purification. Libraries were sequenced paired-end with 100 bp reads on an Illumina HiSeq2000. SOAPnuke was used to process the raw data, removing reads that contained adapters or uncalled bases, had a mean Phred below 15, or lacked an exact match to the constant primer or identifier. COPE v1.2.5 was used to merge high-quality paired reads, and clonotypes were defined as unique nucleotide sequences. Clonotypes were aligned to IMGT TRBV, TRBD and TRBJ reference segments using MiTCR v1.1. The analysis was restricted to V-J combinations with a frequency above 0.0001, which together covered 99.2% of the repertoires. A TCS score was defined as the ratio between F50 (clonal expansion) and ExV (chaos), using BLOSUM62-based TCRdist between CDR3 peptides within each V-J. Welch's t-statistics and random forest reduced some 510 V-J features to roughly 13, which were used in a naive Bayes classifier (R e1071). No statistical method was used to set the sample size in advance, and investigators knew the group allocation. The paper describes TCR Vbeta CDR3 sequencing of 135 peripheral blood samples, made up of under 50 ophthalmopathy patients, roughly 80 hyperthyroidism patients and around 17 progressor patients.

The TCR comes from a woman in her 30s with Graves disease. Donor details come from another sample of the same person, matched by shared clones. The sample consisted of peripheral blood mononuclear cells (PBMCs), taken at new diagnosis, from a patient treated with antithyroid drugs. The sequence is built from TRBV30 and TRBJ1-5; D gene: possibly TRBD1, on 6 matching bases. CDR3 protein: CAWKAGAGQPQHF. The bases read TGTGCCTGGAAGGCAGGGGCTGGTCAGCCCCAGCATTTT. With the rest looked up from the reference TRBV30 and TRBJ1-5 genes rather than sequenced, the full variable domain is SQTIHQWPATLVQPVGSPLSLECTVEGTSNPNLYWYRQAAGRGLQLLFYSVGIGQISSEVPQNLSASRPQDRQFILSSKKLLLSDSGFYLCAWKAGAGQPQHFGDGTRLSIL.